The sequence of this TCR beta chain was determined in a study of neurological immune-mediated disorders (dated by TCRdb to about 2019). Notes on the research overall: Of the approximately 34 multiple sclerosis patients, around 30 had relapsing-remitting MS and 3 had secondary progressive MS. Using UMI-based sequencing, the study compared peripheral blood TCR-beta repertoires from patients with HTLV-I-associated myelopathy (HAM/TSP), patients with multiple sclerosis, and healthy controls. The 90 to 120 TCR-beta libraries covered PBMC samples along with longitudinal samples, technical triplicates, and paired sorted CD4+ and CD8+ T-cell subsets. The cohort comprised 68 subjects: around 15 HAM/TSP patients, 34 multiple sclerosis patients and 20 or so healthy controls.

Libraries from unsorted PBMCs were made from 2 million PBMCs kept in RNAlater at -80 degrees C until RNA extraction. The multiple sclerosis patients were enrolled in a US clinical protocol that used magnetic resonance imaging to evaluate disease progression. Peripheral blood was subjected to Ficoll-Hypaque density gradient centrifugation to isolate PBMCs, which were then cryopreserved in liquid nitrogen. cDNA was synthesized by template-switch 5'RACE using a primer with a 10-nucleotide random unique molecular identifier that tagged each TCR transcript. Each sequencing run produced over 160 million TCR-beta sequences covering 15-18 subjects. The RNeasy kit was used to extract total RNA. Using the KAPA Real-time Library Amplification kit, TCR-beta VDJ regions were amplified with primers for the TCR constant region and the 5'RACE anchor. Sample indexes and Illumina adaptors were added in a first PCR, and a second PCR then increased library yield. After Ampure bead purification, the TCR product of roughly 650 bp was size-selected on a 2% E-gel SizeSelection system. Library quality was checked on a Bioanalyzer, concentration was measured with Qubit, and libraries were quantified with the Kapa Library Quantification kit before pooling. An Illumina HiSeq 2500 sequenced the libraries paired-end 2 x 150 bp. To increase sequence diversity, roughly 23-30% phiX was spiked into each library pool. The authors' pipeline ran thus. Quality-filtered reads were processed with the UMI-based MiGEC pipeline, which removed over 75% of raw TCR sequences during error correction. VDJ genes were aligned to IMGT germline references, and clonotypes were defined by unique CDR3 amino acid sequence plus V-J genes. VDJtools evaluated clonal expansion, Shannon diversity and CDR3 relatedness (CalcPairwiseDistances, ClusterSamples); CLCbio workbench built phylogenetic trees. Clones with at least 8 unique UMIs were defined as expanded, with this threshold being based on coefficient-of-variation modelling across technical triplicates. The raw public data were reprocessed by TCRdb itself: fastp quality trimming at Q25, MiXCR clonotype calling, in-frame beta chains only. Identical CDR3 protein sequences are pooled into one entry, listed with their most common genes and DNA. TCRdb assigned the V and J calls; the authors' analysis was not used. Counted in this sample were 50,000 to 70,000 distinct CDR3 sequences; under 3.5% of them appeared once. The ten largest clones add up to about 4% of the sample.

Broad study findings and their caveats: The MS cluster was not associated with any clinical or MRI features, and the authors stated that larger cohorts are needed. TCR clonal expansion was greatest in HAM/TSP patients and smallest in MS patients, who ranked below even healthy controls. Phylogenetic analysis grouped repertoires from 18 of 34 MS patients into a cluster of related CDR3 sequences, suggesting a possible repertoire-level signature. Across subjects, expanded clones never shared an identical CDR3 amino acid sequence, which suggests that the TCR-beta repertoires in every group were private.

CDR3 length: 17 amino acids, cysteine to phenylalanine. Only the CDR3 part of the read is kept: 51 bases, read in frame from the first base. For this chain, trimming is 5 bases at the V end and 7 bases at the J end, and the number of junction bases without a gene match is 16. This clonotype has only a few counts. The antigen this receptor binds is unknown. No qualities accompany the bases; no much larger clone lies one base away. The sequence was obtained from a man aged 40-49 years with multiple sclerosis. The chain is assembled from TRBV12-3 or TRBV12-4 and TRBJ1-2, with 10 junctional bases fitting TRBD1. Sequencing was performed on PBMCs. The bases are TGTGCCAGCAGTAGCCGGGACAGGGGTGTTGCTCGAAGTGGCTACACCTTC. This encodes CASSSRDRGVARSGYTF.